Below are 19 T cell receptor beta chains sequenced from a single sample in a study of blood T cells in healthy people across ages. The second PCR ran roughly 6 to 11 cycles with a sample-barcoded 5' primer and J-beta primers. TCRdb passed the 5' RACE reads through MiXCR, listing each CDR3 protein once. The sample shows about 1.6 million distinct CDR3 sequences, about 31% of them seen only once. Material: blood. These receptors all come from a woman aged 25 to 39 in good health.

The chain uses TRBV29-1 and TRBJ2-5, with a possible D match to TRBD2 (6 bases). The J call is doubtful: the DNA matches TRBJ2-7 better. CDR1 and CDR2 from the germline V gene are SQVTM and ANQGSEA. This CDR3 comprises 13 residues. In nucleotides, the CDR3 is TGCAGCGTTGAGGCAGGTGGAGGGTACGAGCAGTACTTC. Its translation: CSVEAGGGYEQYF.

The chain has TRBV20-1 and TRBJ1-1; 7 positions agree with TRBD1. J lost 4 bases, V lost 0 bases, and 8 bases had no gene match. The CDR3 has 15 amino acids. Germline CDR1 DFQATT, CDR2 SNEGSKA (reference sequence). In nucleotides, the CDR3 is TGCAGTGCTAGAGATCCAGGGGGTGCGGGCACTGAAGCTTTCTTT. Its translation: CSARDPGGAGTEAFF.

Regarding this clonotype: This may be a read error: a much more frequent sequence differs by one nucleotide. This chain links TRBV7-9 with TRBJ2-3; D not certain. Germline V lookup: CDR1 SEHNR, CDR2 FQNEAQ (reference sequence). Trimming left V 4 bases short and J 3 bases short, with 23 bases between. CDR3 length: 18 amino acids. The CDR3 sequence is CASSSVTLMAPLTDTQYF. The CDR3 nucleotides read TGTGCCAGCAGCTCAGTGACTCTCATGGCGCCGCTAACAGATACGCAGTATTTT. The full variable domain, completed using reference TRBV7-9 and TRBJ2-3, is DTGVSQNPRHKITKRGQNVTFRCDPISEHNRLYWYRQTLGQGPEFLTYFQNEAQLEKSRLLSDRFSAERPKGSFSTLEIQRTEQGDSAMYLCASSSVTLMAPLTDTQYFGPGTRLTVL.

The V and J genes are TRBV10-3 and TRBJ2-1; TRBD2 matches 7 bases. The CDR3 is 12 residues long. Germline CDR1 and CDR2: ENHRY and SYGVKD. Losses at the gene ends were 9 bases for V and 4 bases for J; bases not matched to a gene: 3. The CDR3 DNA reads TGTGCCATGCTAGCGGAGTACAATGAGCAGTTCTTC. Amino acid sequence: CAMLAEYNEQFF.

The chain couples TRBV3-1 to TRBJ1-1; the match to TRBD1 covers 7 bases. The junction had 5 bases not matched to a gene; V was cut back by 4 bases and J by 3 bases. This CDR3 contains 14 residues. CDR1 is LGHDT and CDR2 is YNNKEL in the germline V gene (reference sequence). The chain's CDR3 is CASSLTDRDTEAFF. The CDR3 region has the DNA TGTGCCAGCAGCCTAACCGACAGGGACACTGAAGCTTTCTTT.

This chain connects TRBV6-1 to TRBJ1-1, with a possible D match to TRBD1 (6 bases). Trimming pared 8 bases from V and 6 bases from J, leaving 10 bases between. The germline V gene encodes CDR1 MNHNS and CDR2 SASEGT. The CDR3 contains 11 residues. In DNA form, the CDR3 reads TGTGCCAGCCTTTCAGGGGCTGAAGCTTTCTTT. Amino acids: CASLSGAEAFF.

The V call is TRBV29-1, the J call TRBJ2-1, with D maybe TRBD1 (5 bases). The V end lost 7 bases, the J end lost 3 bases, and 28 bases lay between the germline ends. Germline V gene lookup returns CDR1 SQVTM and CDR2 ANQGSEA. The CDR3 totals 18 residues. The CDR3 protein is CSADGHPRSAPFYNEQFF. Here the CDR3 DNA reads TGCAGCGCCGATGGACATCCAAGATCGGCGCCCTTCTACAATGAGCAGTTCTTC.

The chain couples TRBV3-1 to TRBJ1-1; TRBD1 matches at 8 bases. Trimming at V came to 6 bases and at J to 5 bases, leaving 11 bases not matched to a gene. The CDR3 runs 15 residues. Germline-derived CDR1 and CDR2 are LGHDT and YNNKEL (reference sequence). In nucleotides, the CDR3 is TGTGCCAGCAGTCCCACGACAGGGGCGATTACTGAAGCTTTCTTT. Protein product: CASSPTTGAITEAFF.

Comment on this clonotype: Possible read error: a much larger clone is one base away. The genes are TRBV20-1 and TRBJ2-7, with D possibly matching TRBD2 (5 bases). Germline V gene sequence: CDR1 DFQATT, CDR2 SNEGSKA (reference sequence). CDR3 length equals 14 residues. In nucleotides, the CDR3 is TGCAGTGCTAGAGATAAGCTAGCAGTCTACGGGCAGTACTTC. Residues: CSARDKLAVYGQYF.

This clonotype was recorded a few times. V is TRBV7-9 and J is TRBJ2-3; perhaps TRBD2 as D (6 bases). CDR3 length: 14 residues. CDR1 SEHNR and CDR2 FQNEAQ come from the germline V gene (reference sequence). Trimming pared 3 bases from V and 8 bases from J, leaving 15 bases between. The CDR3 sequence: CASSFVGSGGTQYF. DNA of the CDR3: TGTGCCAGCAGCTTCGTCGGGAGCGGCGGTACGCAGTATTTT.

The CDR3 sequence is CASSSLGHPEQFF. In DNA, the CDR3 is TGTGCCAGCAGCTCCCTGGGACACCCCGAGCAGTTCTTC. This chain joins TRBV5-4 and TRBJ2-1, with D tentatively TRBD1 (6 bases). Germline assignment: CDR1 SGHNT and CDR2 YYREEE (reference sequence). The CDR3 has 13 residues. The germline V and J ends were trimmed by 3 bases and 10 bases, with 14 bases remaining between them.

The chain has TRBV20-1 and TRBJ2-3; TRBD2 matches 8 bases. Unmatched junction bases numbered 18, after V lost 6 bases and J lost 4 bases. The CDR3 loop spans 17 amino acids. Germline V gene data show CDR1 as DFQATT and CDR2 as SNEGSKA (reference sequence). The CDR3 is CSATSLSAGVLPDTQYF. In DNA, the CDR3 is TGCAGTGCAACCAGTTTATCAGCGGGAGTTTTGCCAGATACGCAGTATTTT.

A word on this clonotype: This may come from a read error, since a much larger clone is one base off. The chain joins TRBV28 to TRBJ2-5, with 8 nucleotides matching TRBD1. The CDR3 has 15 residues. Per the germline V gene, CDR1 is MDHEN and CDR2 is SYDVKM. The CDR3 DNA reads TGTGCCAGCAGTTTACGAGACAGGGGAAGAGAGGCCCAGTACTTC. Encoded protein: CASSLRDRGREAQYF. The whole variable domain, filled in from reference TRBV28 and TRBJ2-5, reads DVKVTQSSRYLVKRTGEKVFLECVQDMDHENMFWYRQDPGLGLRLIYFSYDVKMKEKGDIPEGYSVSREKKERFSLILESASTNQTSMYLCASSLRDRGREAQYFGPGTRLLVL.

V is TRBV7-9 and J is TRBJ2-1, with 8 bases aligning to TRBD1. V lost 5 bases and J lost 7; bases outside the gene matches: 22. Germline CDR1 is SEHNR and CDR2 is FQNEAQ (reference sequence). The CDR3 totals 19 residues. In nucleotides, the CDR3 is TGTGCCAGCAGCGCTACCGCTTACAGGGGGGAAGGACGGGGAAATGAGCAGTTCTTC. It translates to CASSATAYRGEGRGNEQFF. The variable domain in full, with the rest retrieved from reference TRBV7-9 and TRBJ2-1, is DTGVSQNPRHKITKRGQNVTFRCDPISEHNRLYWYRQTLGQGPEFLTYFQNEAQLEKSRLLSDRFSAERPKGSFSTLEIQRTEQGDSAMYLCASSATAYRGEGRGNEQFFGPGTRLTVL.

The J gene is TRBJ2-1, the V gene TRBV27, with a weak D call TRBD2 (6 bases). Germline V gives CDR1 MNHEY, CDR2 SMNVEV (reference sequence). Trimming removed 4 bases at V and 2 bases at J, with 18 bases between. The CDR3 covers 17 residues. The CDR3 nucleotides are TGTGCCAGCAGTTCCAATAATAGGAGGGGTCCCTACAATGAGCAGTTCTTC. Residues: CASSSNNRRGPYNEQFF.

This clonotype was seen a few times. The chain combines TRBV6-6 with TRBJ2-7, with TRBD2 as a possible D gene (6 bases). Germline V gene data show CDR1 as MNHNY and CDR2 as SVGAGI (reference sequence). The CDR3 is 16 residues long. V shed 6 bases and J shed 2 bases, with 20 bases lying between them. CDR3 amino acids: CASSRPEGSPTYEQYF. The CDR3 DNA follows: TGTGCCAGCAGCCGCCCGGAGGGGAGCCCGACCTACGAGCAGTACTTC.

V usage is TRBV7-9 and J usage is TRBJ2-1, with D unclear. The V end was cut by 3 bases, the J end by 9 bases, with 0 bases between. The CDR3 has 9 amino acids. Germline assignment: CDR1 SEHNR and CDR2 FQNEAQ (reference sequence). The DNA of the CDR3 is TGTGCCAGCAGCTTTGAGCAGTTCTTC. It encodes CASSFEQFF.

This clonotype has more than one count but fewer than ten. The junction departs from the called germline gene at one end, perhaps through a read error. The genes are TRBV5-1 and TRBJ2-7; 10 bases are shared with TRBD1. The CDR3 length is 17 residues. Germline V gene data show CDR1 as SGHRS and CDR2 as YFSETQ. CDR3 amino acids: CASSLVPGTGVSYEQYF. The CDR3 DNA is TGCGCCAGCAGTTTGGTTCCAGGGACAGGGGTTTCCTACGAGCAGTACTTC. Together with reference TRBV5-1 and TRBJ2-7, the CDR3 gives the full variable domain: KAGVTQTPRYLIKTRGQQVTLSCSPISGHRSVSWYQQTPGQGLQFLFEYFSETQRNKGNFPGRFSGRQFSNSRSEMNVSTLELGDSALYLCASSLVPGTGVSYEQYFGPGTRLTVT.

There are a few counts of this clonotype. This sequence joins TRBV4-1 and TRBJ2-3; tentative D call: TRBD1 (5 bases). In germline, CDR1 is MGHRA, CDR2 YSYEKL. The CDR3 has 17 amino acids. V shed 0 bases and J shed 4 bases, with 17 bases lying between them. The CDR3 protein is CASSQDVSRAVSDTQYF. CDR3 in DNA: TGCGCCAGCAGCCAAGATGTGAGCAGGGCTGTTTCAGATACGCAGTATTTT.